Presented here are 16 T cell receptor beta chains from one specimen sequenced in a study of cytomegalovirus exposure and HLA in healthy donors. Primers for the PCR totalled 60 Vbeta and 13 Jbeta. The method was immunoSEQ multiplex PCR; TCRdb's version includes in-frame clones alone and lacks a portion of them. The sample holds over 100,000 clones; over 60% are singletons and the top ten take roughly 5%. The sequenced material came from PBMCs. All receptors come from a man aged 60-69 years in good health and CMV-seropositive.

The V and J genes are TRBV6-1 and TRBJ1-1; D not resolved. Trimming pared 10 bases from V and 0 bases from J, leaving 15 bases between. The germline V gene has CDR1 MNHNS and CDR2 SASEGT. The CDR3 covers 14 residues. The CDR3 DNA reads as TGTGCCACTCGTAGAGGGCCTATGAACACTGAAGCTTTCTTT. Residues: CATRRGPMNTEAFF.

The CDR3 loop is CASSVEGGQGYSANYGYTF. The CDR3 DNA follows: TGTGCCAGCAGCGTAGAAGGGGGACAGGGCTATTCAGCTAACTATGGCTACACCTTC. J is TRBJ1-2 and V is TRBV9; TRBD1 agrees at 9 bases. Germline assignment: CDR1 SGDLS and CDR2 YYNGEE. After removal of 0 bases from V and 0 bases from J, the junction contained 12 bases not matched to a gene. The length of the CDR3 is 19 residues.

The chain joins TRBV7-3 to TRBJ2-5, with TRBD2 matching 11 bases. Germline V gives CDR1 SGHTA, CDR2 FQGTGA. Trimming took 2 bases from V and 4 from J; bases not matched to a gene: 3. The CDR3 runs 15 residues. CDR3 DNA sequence: TGTGCCAGCAGCTTACGCGGGACTAGCGGAGAGACCCAGTACTTC. Translated, it gives CASSLRGTSGETQYF.

The chain is built from TRBV2 and TRBJ2-1; tentative D call: TRBD1 (6 bases). Germline-derived CDR1 and CDR2 are SNHLY and FYNNEI. The CDR3 has 15 residues. With 8 bases removed from V and 0 bases from J, the gap between germline ends came to 14 bases. Here the CDR3 DNA reads TGTGCCAGCCCGGCAGCAGGGGTCTCCTACAATGAGCAGTTCTTC. This codes for CASPAAGVSYNEQFF.

V usage is TRBV30 and J usage is TRBJ2-3; D gene unclear. The CDR3 contains 12 residues. V lost 2 bases, J lost 0 bases, and 3 bases lay in between. In germline, CDR1 is GTSNPN, CDR2 SVGIG (reference sequence). This CDR3 reads CAWSQSTDTQYF. Here the CDR3 DNA reads TGTGCCTGGAGTCAGAGCACAGATACGCAGTATTTT.

The V call is TRBV15, the J call TRBJ1-1; a possible D gene is TRBD1 (6 bases). With 1 base removed from V and 5 bases from J, the gap between germline ends came to 14 bases. Germline V gene sequence: CDR1 LNHNV, CDR2 YYDKDF (reference sequence). The CDR3 length is 15 residues. The CDR3 DNA reads TGTGCCACCAGCAGAGTTAGTGGGGGCCGGACTGAAGCTTTCTTT. Translated: CATSRVSGGRTEAFF.

As for this clone: A read error may account for a junction end that differs from germline. This CDR3 is also generated by other DNA sequences in the sample. This rearrangement joins TRBV6-4 to TRBJ1-6; no clear D. CDR3 length: 14 amino acids. The germline CDR1 and CDR2 sequences are MRHNA and SNTAGT. The CDR3 is CASSSAGGNSPLHF. DNA for the CDR3: TGTGCCAGCAGTTCTGCCGGTGGTAATTCGCCCCTCCACTTT.

This clone was seen only a few times. The chain combines TRBV6-5 with TRBJ1-2; the D gene is possibly TRBD1 (5 bases). The CDR3 extends over 14 amino acids. With 1 base removed from V and 3 bases from J, the gap between germline ends came to 9 bases. Looked up from germline, CDR1 is MNHEY and CDR2 is SVGAGI. DNA of the CDR3: TGTGCCAGCAGTTACTATCAGGGTTACTATGGCTACACCTTC. It encodes CASSYYQGYYGYTF.

The chain combines TRBV5-1 with TRBJ2-7, with D unresolved. Germline CDR1 is SGHRS and CDR2 is YFSETQ. V lost 0 bases and J 6 bases, leaving 16 bases between the germline ends. The CDR3 loop spans 15 amino acids. As DNA, the CDR3 is TGCGCCAGCAGCTTGGGCAGTGCCCTTATCGCCGAGCAGTACTTC. It translates to CASSLGSALIAEQYF.

The chain is built from TRBV15 and TRBJ1-3; D remains ambiguous. This CDR3 has 14 amino acids. Looked up from germline, CDR1 is LNHNV and CDR2 is YYDKDF (reference sequence). Trimming cost V 1 base and J 0 bases, with 4 bases left between them. The DNA for the CDR3 is TGTGCCACCAGCAGAGGTAGCTCTGGAAACACCATATATTTT. Translation gives CATSRGSSGNTIYF.

The rearrangement uses TRBV7-2 and TRBJ2-3; TRBD2 agrees at 12 bases. With 5 bases clipped from V and 1 base from J, the junction kept 7 bases outside the gene matches. Germline CDR1 SGHTA, CDR2 FQGNSA. The CDR3 runs to 17 residues. The CDR3 loop is CASSQRTSGDRTDTQYF. CDR3 DNA: TGTGCCAGCAGCCAAAGGACTAGCGGGGACCGCACAGATACGCAGTATTTT.

The V gene is TRBV30, the J gene TRBJ2-3; 10 bases match TRBD1. The CDR3 consists of 13 residues. Per the germline V gene, CDR1 is GTSNPN and CDR2 is SVGIG (reference sequence). V lost 7 bases, J lost 5 bases, and 6 bases stayed unmatched. DNA of the CDR3: TGTGCCTCGACAGGGGGCAGTGGAGATACGCAGTATTTT. Translated: CASTGGSGDTQYF.

The chain is built from TRBV9 and TRBJ2-1; D ambiguous. Germline V CDR1 and CDR2: SGDLS, YYNGEE. CDR3 length: 12 residues. Trimming stripped 2 bases from V and 4 bases from J, with 4 bases between. DNA for the CDR3: TGTGCCAGCAGCGTCAGATACAATGAGCAGTTCTTC. Residues: CASSVRYNEQFF.

The gene calls are TRBV19 and TRBJ1-2; tentatively, D is TRBD1 (5 bases). V lost 5 bases to trimming and J lost 2 bases, with 15 bases between them. This CDR3 comprises 15 residues. Germline V gene sequence: CDR1 LNHDA, CDR2 SQIVND (reference sequence). CDR3 nucleotides: TGTGCCAGTAGTCCATCCCTGACAGACAACTATGGCTACACCTTC. Protein sequence: CASSPSLTDNYGYTF.

V usage is TRBV14 and J usage is TRBJ2-6; D not resolved. CDR1 and CDR2 from the germline V gene are SGHDN and FVKESK. This CDR3 has 17 residues. Trimming cost V 3 bases and J 0 bases, with 12 bases left between them. In nucleotides, the CDR3 is TGTGCCAGCAGCCATCCGCGTCCTCTCTCTGGGGCCAACGTCCTGACTTTC. The encoded protein is CASSHPRPLSGANVLTF.

V usage is TRBV27 and J usage is TRBJ2-5; D remains ambiguous. The DNA end favors TRBJ2-7, so the J call may be wrong. CDR3 length: 15 residues. The germline V gene encodes CDR1 MNHEY and CDR2 SMNVEV (reference sequence). CDR3 bases: TGTGCCAGCAGTTCCCGTCCCCCACCATCCTACGAGCAGTACTTC. Translated, it gives CASSSRPPPSYEQYF.